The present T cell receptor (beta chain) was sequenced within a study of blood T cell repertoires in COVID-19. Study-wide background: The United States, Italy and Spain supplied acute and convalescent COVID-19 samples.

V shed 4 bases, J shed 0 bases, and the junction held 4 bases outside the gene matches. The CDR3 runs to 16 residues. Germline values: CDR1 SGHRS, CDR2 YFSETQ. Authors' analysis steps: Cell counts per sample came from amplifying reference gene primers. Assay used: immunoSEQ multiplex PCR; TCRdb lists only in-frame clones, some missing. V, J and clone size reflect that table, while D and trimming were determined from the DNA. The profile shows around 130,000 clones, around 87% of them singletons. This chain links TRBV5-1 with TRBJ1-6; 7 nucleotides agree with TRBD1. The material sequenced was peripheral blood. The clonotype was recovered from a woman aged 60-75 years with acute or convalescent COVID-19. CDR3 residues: CASSPDRSSYNSPLHF. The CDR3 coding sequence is TGCGCCAGCAGCCCGGACAGGAGCTCCTATAATTCACCCCTCCACTTT.